This T cell receptor beta chain was captured by sequencing in a study of T cell responses to AZD1222 COVID-19 vaccine. Study-wide points: Vaccine-associated CD4 TCRs ranged over spike, dominating at 160-218 and 743-854. The repertoires were collected only after the peak T cell response. At study baseline, merely five or six AZD1222 recipients were seropositive.

This clone was seen more than once but under ten times. The target antigen is unknown. Generated by immunoSEQ multiplex PCR, the TCRdb table keeps only in-frame clones and is missing some. In the table there are fewer than 130,000 clones, roughly 90% of which are singletons. The trim removed 5 bases at V and 5 bases at J, leaving 7 bases unmatched. The length of the CDR3 is 14 residues. Germline lookup yields CDR1 SEHNR and CDR2 FQNEAQ (reference sequence). The origin of this receptor is an adult in good health. The chain links TRBV7-9 to TRBJ2-7, with 9 positions matching TRBD1. Source: peripheral blood, taken on day 0 of AZD1222 vaccination. The CDR3 spells CASSPPGQGNEQYF. The CDR3 DNA reads as TGTGCCAGCAGCCCGCCGGGACAGGGAAACGAGCAGTACTTC.